These T cell receptor beta chains were read from a single sample in a study of OX40 agonist ivuxolimab in advanced cancers. Sequencing was performed with immunoSEQ multiplex PCR; in TCRdb, only in-frame clones are kept and a portion is missing. This sample has tens of thousands of clones, with approximately 91% found just once. The input for sequencing was CD4+ or CD8+ T cells sorted from blood, taken in a trial of the OX40 agonist ivuxolimab. These receptors came from an adult with an advanced solid tumor such as melanoma, head and neck, liver or kidney cancer. CDR3s include the opening cysteine and the closing phenylalanine or tryptophan. Each record gives: clone size, V gene, D gene, J gene, CDR3 DNA, CDR3 protein. A D gene is named only where the DNA matches it firmly. Not every row has a clone size; where given, it reads once, few, many or a size class.

clone_size: NA; v_call: TRBV13; d_call: TRBD2; j_call: TRBJ2-3; cdr3_nt: TGTGCCAGCAGCTTACTTGAGCGGGGGGCGCGTACGCAGTATTTT; cdr3_aa: CASSLLERGARTQYF
clone_size: NA; v_call: TRBV28; d_call: NA; j_call: TRBJ2-5; cdr3_nt: TGTGCCAGCAGTTTAGGCTACCCCTTGTACTTC; cdr3_aa: CASSLGYPLYF
clone_size: NA; v_call: TRBV7-2; d_call: NA; j_call: TRBJ2-7; cdr3_nt: TGTGCCAGCAGCAAAGAAGGTCCAGGCTGGGATAGGGACTACGAGCAGTACTTC; cdr3_aa: CASSKEGPGWDRDYEQYF
clone_size: NA; v_call: TRBV7-9; d_call: NA; j_call: TRBJ2-3; cdr3_nt: TGTGCCAGCAGCCGACAGGCTAGCACAGATACGCAGTATTTT; cdr3_aa: CASSRQASTDTQYF
clone_size: NA; v_call: TRBV6-5; d_call: NA; j_call: TRBJ1-2; cdr3_nt: TGTGCCAGCAGTCCCCGACGTGAAAACTATGGCTACACCTTC; cdr3_aa: CASSPRRENYGYTF
clone_size: NA; v_call: TRBV20-1; d_call: NA; j_call: TRBJ1-1; cdr3_nt: TGCAGTGCTAGTTTGGGGGCTTTCTTT; cdr3_aa: CSASLGAFF
clone_size: NA; v_call: TRBV28; d_call: NA; j_call: TRBJ2-7; cdr3_nt: TGTGCCAGCAGTTTCGGGCAGGAAAACTCCTACGAGCAGTACTTC; cdr3_aa: CASSFGQENSYEQYF
clone_size: NA; v_call: TRBV9; d_call: NA; j_call: TRBJ2-1; cdr3_nt: TGTGCCAGCAGCGTCCAGCCAACTCCGGGAAAGGGCGCAGTTTCAGGCAATGAGCAGTTCTTC; cdr3_aa: CASSVQPTPGKGAVSGNEQFF
clone_size: NA; v_call: TRBV6-5; d_call: NA; j_call: TRBJ1-2; cdr3_nt: TGTGCCAGCAGTCGGCTCGGGGGTTCCGGCTACACCTTC; cdr3_aa: CASSRLGGSGYTF
clone_size: NA; v_call: TRBV7-8; d_call: NA; j_call: TRBJ1-5; cdr3_nt: TGTGCCAGCAGCTTAGCCCCGGATAGCAATCAGCCCCAGCATTTT; cdr3_aa: CASSLAPDSNQPQHF
clone_size: NA; v_call: TRBV7-9; d_call: NA; j_call: TRBJ1-5; cdr3_nt: TGTGCCAGCAGCTCTCGTGGGGATAGCAATCAGCCCCAGCATTTT; cdr3_aa: CASSSRGDSNQPQHF
clone_size: NA; v_call: TRBV4-1; d_call: NA; j_call: TRBJ1-5; cdr3_nt: TGCGCCAGCAGCAATACAGGCCTTAATCAGCCCCAGCATTTT; cdr3_aa: CASSNTGLNQPQHF
clone_size: once; v_call: TRBV5-8; d_call: NA; j_call: TRBJ1-1; cdr3_nt: TGTGCCAGCAGATGGGGGCTGAACACTGAAGCTTTCTTT; cdr3_aa: CASRWGLNTEAFF
clone_size: NA; v_call: TRBV19; d_call: NA; j_call: TRBJ1-1; cdr3_nt: TGTGCCAGTAGTATAATAACACTTACAGGGAACACTGAAGCTTTCTTT; cdr3_aa: CASSIITLTGNTEAFF
clone_size: NA; v_call: TRBV7-8; d_call: TRBD1; j_call: TRBJ1-2; cdr3_nt: TGTGCCAGCAGCTCCGGGACAGCGGATGGCTACACCTTC; cdr3_aa: CASSSGTADGYTF
clone_size: NA; v_call: TRBV9; d_call: NA; j_call: TRBJ1-4; cdr3_nt: TGTGCCAGCAGCAAGGGGAGGGGCGTTAACGAAAAACTGTTTTTT; cdr3_aa: CASSKGRGVNEKLFF
clone_size: NA; v_call: TRBV7-8; d_call: NA; j_call: TRBJ1-4; cdr3_nt: TGTGCCAGCAGCCACCCGCCGGGGGAGGAGACTAATGAAAAACTGTTTTTT; cdr3_aa: CASSHPPGEETNEKLFF